Listed below are T cell receptor beta chains from one sample, sequenced in a study of sequential checkpoint blockade in melanoma. Sequencing was performed with immunoSEQ multiplex PCR; in TCRdb, only in-frame clones are kept and a portion is missing. The data show approximately 7,700 clones, almost 60% seen once. Sample: CD8+ T cells sorted from blood (inferred from file names), taken from a patient given nivolumab and ipilimumab in sequence. The origin of the receptors is a human donor with melanoma. Each CDR3 is given with its conserved first and last residue. A D gene is named only where the DNA matches it firmly. Clone sizes are given selectively: once, few, many, or a class where the clone is expanded.

j_call clone_size d_call v_call cdr3_aa cdr3_nt
TRBJ2-1 NA TRBD2 TRBV9 CASSVARTSGAYNEQFF TGTGCCAGCAGCGTAGCTCGGACTAGCGGGGCGTACAATGAGCAGTTCTTC
TRBJ1-6 NA NA TRBV27 CASSYARADSPLHF TGTGCCAGCAGTTACGCCAGGGCTGATTCACCCCTCCACTTT
TRBJ1-5 NA NA TRBV4-1 CASSQGESALTNQPQHF TGCGCCAGCAGCCAAGGGGAGAGCGCCCTGACCAATCAGCCCCAGCATTTT
TRBJ1-1 NA NA TRBV15 CATRTGNTEAFF TGTGCCACCAGGACAGGGAACACTGAAGCTTTCTTT
TRBJ1-6 NA NA TRBV27 CASSWSITSPLHF TGTGCCAGCAGTTGGAGCATAACTTCACCCCTCCACTTT
TRBJ1-2 few TRBD1 TRBV15 CATSYPGTGEKTF TGTGCCACCAGCTATCCCGGGACAGGGGAAAAAACCTTC
TRBJ1-2 NA TRBD1 TRBV5-8 CASSRARFQGDGYTF TGTGCCAGCAGCCGAGCACGCTTCCAGGGGGATGGCTACACCTTC
TRBJ2-7 NA NA TRBV28 CASSSTDTSYEQYF TGTGCCAGCAGTTCCACGGACACTTCCTACGAGCAGTACTTC
TRBJ1-5 NA NA TRBV5-6 CASSVHDNQPQHF TGTGCCAGCAGCGTACACGACAATCAGCCCCAGCATTTT
TRBJ1-2 NA NA TRBV29-1 CSVAPQEGGYTF TGCAGCGTAGCCCCCCAGGAGGGTGGCTACACCTTC
TRBJ2-7 medium-sized NA TRBV4-3 CASSRPYEQYF TGCGCCAGCAGCCGGCCCTACGAGCAGTACTTC
TRBJ2-7 NA NA TRBV7-2 CASSLVTSTYEQYF TGTGCCAGCAGCTTGGTGACATCGACCTACGAGCAGTACTTC
TRBJ2-1 few TRBD1 TRBV11-3 CASSPPTGSPEQFF TGTGCCAGCAGCCCACCGACAGGGAGTCCCGAGCAGTTCTTC
TRBJ1-5 NA NA TRBV6-5 CASSWGRGQPQHF TGTGCCAGCAGTTGGGGGCGCGGGCAGCCCCAGCATTTT
TRBJ1-1 few NA TRBV7-8 CASSLVGGPVNTEAFF TGTGCCAGCAGCTTAGTCGGGGGGCCGGTGAACACTGAAGCTTTCTTT
TRBJ1-6 few TRBD1 TRBV27 CASSLGDRNSPLHF TGTGCCAGCAGTTTAGGGGACAGAAATTCACCCCTCCACTTT
TRBJ2-5 NA TRBD1 TRBV2 CASSPLGQGLRETQYF TGTGCCAGCAGTCCCCTGGGACAGGGTTTACGAGAGACCCAGTACTTC
TRBJ2-3 NA TRBD2 TRBV9 CASSVGGGSTDTQYF TGTGCCAGCAGCGTAGGCGGGGGGAGCACAGATACGCAGTATTTT
TRBJ2-7 NA NA TRBV7-9 CASSQGVQVDEQYF TGTGCCAGCAGCCAAGGGGTACAGGTGGACGAGCAGTACTTC
TRBJ2-7 NA NA TRBV5-6 CASSLALAVFEQYF TGTGCCAGCAGCTTGGCCCTGGCGGTGTTCGAGCAGTACTTC
TRBJ2-7 few NA TRBV5-4 CASSSGSHEQYF TGTGCCAGCAGCTCAGGATCCCACGAGCAGTACTTC
TRBJ1-1 NA TRBD1 TRBV7-2 CASSLGPTGATEAFF TGTGCCAGCAGCTTAGGCCCAACAGGGGCCACTGAAGCTTTCTTT
TRBJ1-2 NA TRBD1 TRBV7-9 CASSSNRGREAYGYTF TGTGCCAGCAGCTCGAACAGGGGGCGCGAGGCCTATGGCTACACCTTC
TRBJ2-1 once TRBD2 TRBV4-2 CASSQAGGHGAPYNEQFF TGTGCCAGCAGCCAAGCGGGGGGGCACGGGGCCCCCTACAATGAGCAGTTCTTC
TRBJ1-5 NA TRBD1 TRBV4-3 CASSQEWGQGAQPQHF TGCGCCAGCAGCCAAGAGTGGGGACAGGGGGCACAGCCCCAGCATTTT
TRBJ2-7 NA TRBD2 TRBV6-5 CASSYSGGFSYEQYF TGTGCCAGCAGTTACTCGGGAGGGTTCTCCTACGAGCAGTACTTC
TRBJ2-7 NA NA TRBV7-9 CASSLGSNEQYF TGTGCCAGCAGCTTAGGCAGTAACGAGCAGTACTTC
TRBJ1-2 NA NA TRBV7-3 CASSDSGMYYGYTF TGTGCCAGCAGCGACTCAGGGATGTACTATGGCTACACCTTC
TRBJ2-7 NA NA TRBV27 CASSSRVHYDEQYF TGTGCCAGCAGTTCCAGGGTTCACTACGACGAGCAGTACTTC